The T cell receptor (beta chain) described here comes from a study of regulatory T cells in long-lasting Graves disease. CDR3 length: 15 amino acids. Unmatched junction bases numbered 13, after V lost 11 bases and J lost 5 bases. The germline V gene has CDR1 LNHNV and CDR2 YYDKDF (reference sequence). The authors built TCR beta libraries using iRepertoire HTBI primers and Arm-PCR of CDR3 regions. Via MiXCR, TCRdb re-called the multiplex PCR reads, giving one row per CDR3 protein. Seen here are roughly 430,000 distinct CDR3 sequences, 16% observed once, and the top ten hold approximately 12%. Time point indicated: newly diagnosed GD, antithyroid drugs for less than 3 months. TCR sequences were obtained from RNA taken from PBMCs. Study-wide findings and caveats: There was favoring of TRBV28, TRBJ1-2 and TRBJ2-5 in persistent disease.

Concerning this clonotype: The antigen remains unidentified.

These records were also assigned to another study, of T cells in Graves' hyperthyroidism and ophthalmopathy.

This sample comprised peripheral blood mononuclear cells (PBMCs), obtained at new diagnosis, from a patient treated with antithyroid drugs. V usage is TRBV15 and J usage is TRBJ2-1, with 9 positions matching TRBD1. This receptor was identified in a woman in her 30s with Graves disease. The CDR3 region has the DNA TGTGCCTCACACACCGGGACAGGGAACCACAATGAGCAGTTCTTC. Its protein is CASHTGTGNHNEQFF.